This T cell receptor (beta chain) came from a study of cytomegalovirus exposure and HLA in healthy donors. Study observations and caveats: Most sequenced TCRs were rare (though some public TCRs occurred in many donors). Most TCR beta V segments were productive about 87% or about 30% of the time in an earlier analysis. After further analysis at a later stage, 15,000 to 20,000 TCR beta sequences were associated with HLA alleles at 0.05 false discovery rate.

On this clone: Its antigen is currently unknown.

The PCR employed 60 Vbeta primers together with 13 Jbeta primers. The method was immunoSEQ multiplex PCR; TCRdb's version includes in-frame clones alone and lacks a portion of them. There are about 140,000 clones in the sample; about four fifths occur only once, and around 2.5% lies in the top ten. With V trimmed by 10 bases and J by 8 bases, 7 bases remained unmatched. CDR3 size: 12 residues. The germline CDR1 and CDR2 sequences are MNHNS and SASEGT. The V gene is TRBV6-1, the J gene TRBJ1-2, with TRBD1 matching 10 bases. Sequencing was done on a sample of PBMCs. The receptor was derived from a woman under 30 in good health and CMV-seropositive. Written as DNA, the CDR3 is TGTGCCATCGGGACAGGGGTGATGGGCTACACCTTC. Protein sequence: CAIGTGVMGYTF.